There are a few counts of the clone carrying this TCR beta chain. Its target is unknown. PCR used 60 Vbeta primers and 13 Jbeta primers. Per the study methods: Later, an analysis found about 83 million unique TCR beta chains, and around 12 million of these were shared. Measured with immunoSEQ multiplex PCR; TCRdb has only the in-frame clones, and not every one. That table furnishes V, J and clone size, whereas the DNA furnished D and trimming. The sample carries 90,000 to 150,000 clones, about 78% recorded once. CDR1 and CDR2 (germline): MNHNY, SVGAGI (reference sequence). The length of the CDR3 is 16 residues. V shed 4 bases and J shed 0 bases, with 15 bases lying between them. These data originate in a study of cytomegalovirus exposure and HLA in healthy donors. Study-level information: In terms of ancestry, the Caucasian-associated cluster contained roughly 81% of the 350 to 450 genotyped donors. Overall study results and limits: It was taken for granted in presence/absence analyses that sequencing depth across donors was roughly uniform. The classifier was said to identify cytomegalovirus status with high specificity and sensitivity.

This chain uses TRBV6-6 with TRBJ1-1; TRBD1 might be the D (5 bases). The sample taken for sequencing was PBMCs. This sequence was found in a woman aged 40 to 49 in good health and CMV-seropositive. CDR3 sequence reads: CASSSGGGHMNTEAFF. In DNA, the CDR3 is TGTGCCAGCAGTTCGGGGGGGGGTCACATGAACACTGAAGCTTTCTTT.